The rows below give T cell receptor beta chains drawn from one sample of a study of ipilimumab plus nivolumab after autologous stem cell transplantation. The data were produced by immunoSEQ multiplex PCR, yet TCRdb's version contains in-frame clones alone and is incomplete. The profile shows about 17,000 clones, approximately 79% of them singletons. Source: PBMCs, taken in a trial of ipilimumab plus nivolumab as post-transplant consolidation. The receptors here all came from a male donor with diffuse large B-cell lymphoma. CDR3s include the opening cysteine and the closing phenylalanine or tryptophan. Fields, in order: clone size, J gene, D gene, V gene, CDR3 protein, CDR3 DNA. D genes are given only for firm matches. Only part of the rows carry a size: once, few, many, or a class if the clone is expanded.

NA TRBJ2-7 NA TRBV19 CASSPGTSSYEQYF TGTGCCAGTAGTCCAGGGACAAGCTCCTACGAGCAGTACTTC
NA TRBJ1-2 NA TRBV30 CAWSGRQNYNNYGYTF TGTGCCTGGAGTGGGAGGCAGAACTACAATAACTATGGCTACACCTTC
few TRBJ1-6 TRBD1 TRBV11-3 CASSAPGTGQNSPLHF TGTGCCAGCAGCGCCCCTGGGACAGGGCAAAATTCACCCCTCCACTTT
NA TRBJ1-1 TRBD1 TRBV5-1 CASSAPGTANTEAFF TGCGCCAGCAGCGCCCCCGGGACAGCGAACACTGAAGCTTTCTTT
NA TRBJ2-2 TRBD2 TRBV12-5 CASGPPSGDYTGELFF TGTGCTAGTGGTCCACCTAGCGGGGATTACACCGGGGAGCTGTTTTTT
NA TRBJ2-7 TRBD2 TRBV29-1 CSAKEAGVGSYEQYF TGCAGCGCCAAAGAGGCGGGGGTGGGCTCCTACGAGCAGTACTTC
NA TRBJ2-1 TRBD2 TRBV12-5 CATTGELAGAPHNEQFF TGTGCTACCACGGGGGAACTAGCGGGAGCCCCGCACAATGAGCAGTTCTTC
NA TRBJ2-2 NA TRBV30 CAWSVRGRQHTGELFF TGTGCCTGGAGTGTACGGGGGAGGCAGCACACCGGGGAGCTGTTTTTT
NA TRBJ2-2 TRBD2 TRBV23-1 CASSHSGGVCGELFF TGCGCCAGCAGTCACTCGGGAGGGGTTTGCGGGGAGCTGTTTTTT
NA TRBJ2-3 TRBD1 TRBV19 CATSGTGRTDTQYF TGTGCCACCTCCGGGACAGGGCGCACAGATACGCAGTATTTT
NA TRBJ2-7 TRBD2 TRBV7-3 CASSLGLAGSEQYF TGTGCCAGCAGCTTAGGGCTAGCGGGAAGCGAGCAGTACTTC
NA TRBJ2-1 NA TRBV27 CASSSSRGGEQFF TGTGCCAGCAGTTCCTCCAGGGGTGGCGAGCAGTTCTTC
large TRBJ2-5 NA TRBV9 CASSLWTAPEETQYF TGTGCCAGCAGCCTGTGGACAGCCCCGGAGGAGACCCAGTACTTC
NA TRBJ2-2 TRBD2 TRBV10-2 CASRQGLAEGGELFF TGCGCCAGCAGACAGGGACTAGCGGAGGGCGGGGAGCTGTTTTTT
NA TRBJ2-2 NA TRBV27 CASSFRDMNTGELFF TGTGCCAGCAGTTTCCGGGACATGAACACCGGGGAGCTGTTTTTT
NA TRBJ1-3 NA TRBV9 CASSVEGVTGNTIYF TGTGCCAGCAGCGTAGAGGGGGTAACGGGAAACACCATATATTTT
NA TRBJ2-5 NA TRBV11-2 CASSRYSAQETQYF TGTGCCAGCAGCCGCTACAGCGCACAAGAGACCCAGTACTTC
NA TRBJ2-3 TRBD2 TRBV20-1 CSALAGDTQYF TGCAGTGCTCTAGCGGGAGATACGCAGTATTTT
few TRBJ2-3 TRBD2 TRBV29-1 CSALADTDTQYF TGCAGCGCCCTAGCGGATACAGATACGCAGTATTTT
NA TRBJ1-1 NA TRBV29-1 CSVEDRPSRDEAFF TGCAGCGTTGAGGACCGGCCGTCGCGCGATGAAGCTTTCTTT
NA TRBJ2-7 NA TRBV10-2 CASSPTYEQYF TGCGCCAGCAGCCCGACCTACGAGCAGTACTTC
NA TRBJ2-2 NA TRBV5-1 CASSLRMNTGELFF TGCGCCAGCAGCTTAAGGATGAACACCGGGGAGCTGTTTTTT
NA TRBJ2-1 TRBD1 TRBV19 CASIDSRGQVGYHEQFF TGTGCCAGTATAGATTCGAGGGGACAGGTGGGTTACCATGAGCAGTTCTTC
NA TRBJ2-2 NA TRBV19 CASSITAGGPSVVKNTGELFF TGTGCCAGTAGTATAACAGCGGGTGGGCCTTCGGTTGTGAAGAACACCGGGGAGCTGTTTTTT
few TRBJ1-1 NA TRBV19 CASSISAQRGTEAFF TGTGCCAGTAGTATTTCGGCTCAAAGAGGGACTGAAGCTTTCTTT
NA TRBJ2-7 NA TRBV5-8 CASSQGGQYYEQYF TGTGCCAGCAGCCAGGGGGGGCAATATTACGAGCAGTACTTC
NA TRBJ1-1 TRBD1 TRBV10-1 CASSLQGATEAFF TGCGCCAGCAGCCTTCAGGGGGCGACTGAAGCTTTCTTT
NA TRBJ2-1 TRBD2 TRBV5-1 CASSLTSGGPYYEQFF TGCGCCAGCAGCCTAACTAGCGGGGGACCCTACTATGAGCAGTTCTTC
NA TRBJ2-3 TRBD2 TRBV9 CASSTGLAGITDTQYF TGTGCCAGCAGCACGGGACTAGCGGGGATCACAGATACGCAGTATTTT
NA TRBJ2-3 NA TRBV11-1 CASSFKGVADTQYF TGTGCCAGCAGCTTCAAGGGAGTCGCAGATACGCAGTATTTT
NA TRBJ2-1 TRBD2 TRBV12-5 CATKRGGNNEQFF TGTGCTACTAAGCGGGGGGGAAACAATGAGCAGTTCTTC
NA TRBJ2-1 TRBD2 TRBV5-1 CASSTSGGGYNEQFF TGCGCCAGCAGCACCTCTGGCGGGGGTTACAATGAGCAGTTCTTC
NA TRBJ1-1 NA TRBV5-4 CASSAWGGDTEAFF TGTGCCAGCAGCGCCTGGGGGGGGGATACTGAAGCTTTCTTT
NA TRBJ2-5 NA TRBV5-4 CASRRDFQETQYF TGTGCCAGCAGACGGGACTTTCAAGAGACCCAGTACTTC
few TRBJ2-3 NA TRBV2 CASSIGLPGADTQYF TGTGCCAGCAGTATTGGACTACCCGGGGCGGATACGCAGTATTTT
NA TRBJ1-1 NA TRBV2 CASGYGRTEAFF TGTGCCAGCGGCTACGGGAGGACTGAAGCTTTCTTT
NA TRBJ1-5 TRBD1 TRBV7-8 CASSPRRTGGSYQPQHF TGTGCCAGCAGCCCCCGGAGGACAGGGGGCTCCTATCAGCCCCAGCATTTT
NA TRBJ1-1 NA TRBV6-1 CASRQTLDTEAFF TGTGCCAGCCGACAGACCTTAGACACTGAAGCTTTCTTT
NA TRBJ2-3 NA TRBV4-1 CASSPQEGYTQYF TGCGCCAGCAGCCCCCAGGAGGGATATACGCAGTATTTT
NA TRBJ2-3 TRBD2 TRBV6-1 CASTSGRVTDTQYF TGTGCCAGCACTAGCGGGAGGGTCACAGATACGCAGTATTTT
NA TRBJ1-2 NA TRBV29-1 CSVQTGSGYGYTF TGCAGCGTTCAAACGGGGTCGGGGTATGGCTACACCTTC
NA TRBJ2-7 TRBD1 TRBV7-9 CASSLGAGTGSYEQYF TGTGCCAGCAGCTTAGGGGCCGGGACAGGGTCCTACGAGCAGTACTTC
NA TRBJ1-1 NA TRBV7-9 CASSTRGVTEAFF TGTGCCAGCAGCACCAGGGGAGTGACTGAAGCTTTCTTT
NA TRBJ1-3 TRBD1 TRBV5-1 CASSLPTGGAFGNTIYF TGCGCCAGCAGCTTGCCTACAGGGGGCGCTTTCGGAAACACCATATATTTT
NA TRBJ2-5 NA TRBV11-1 CASSSGAAQYF TGTGCCAGCAGCTCCGGTGCGGCCCAGTACTTC
NA TRBJ1-1 NA TRBV13 CASSRTTGFMNTEAFF TGTGCCAGCAGCCGCACGACAGGTTTCATGAACACTGAAGCTTTCTTT
once TRBJ2-1 TRBD2 TRBV19 CASSITFGGGGRDEQFF TGTGCCAGTAGTATCACCTTTGGCGGGGGGGGCCGGGATGAGCAGTTCTTC
NA TRBJ2-2 TRBD1 TRBV16 CASSGQGPTGELFF TGTGCCAGCAGCGGACAGGGTCCCACCGGGGAGCTGTTTTTT